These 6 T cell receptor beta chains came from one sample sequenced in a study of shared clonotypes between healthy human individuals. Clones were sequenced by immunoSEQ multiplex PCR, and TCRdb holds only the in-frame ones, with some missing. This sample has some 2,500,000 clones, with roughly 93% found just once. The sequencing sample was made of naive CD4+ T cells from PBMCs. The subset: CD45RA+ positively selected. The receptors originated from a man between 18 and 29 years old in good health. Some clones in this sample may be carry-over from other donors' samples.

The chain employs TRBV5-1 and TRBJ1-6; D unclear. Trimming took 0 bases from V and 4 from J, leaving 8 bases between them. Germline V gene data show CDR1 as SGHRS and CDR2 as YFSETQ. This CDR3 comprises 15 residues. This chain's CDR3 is CASSLGQAYNSPLHF. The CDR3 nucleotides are TGCGCCAGCAGCTTGGGACAAGCTTATAATTCACCCCTCCACTTT.

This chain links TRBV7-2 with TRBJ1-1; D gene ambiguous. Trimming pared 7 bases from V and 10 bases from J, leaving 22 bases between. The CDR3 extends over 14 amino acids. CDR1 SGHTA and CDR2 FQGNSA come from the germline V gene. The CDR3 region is CASTLTPLGGGAFF. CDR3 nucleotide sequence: TGTGCCAGCACCCTTACACCTCTTGGTGGTGGAGCTTTCTTT.

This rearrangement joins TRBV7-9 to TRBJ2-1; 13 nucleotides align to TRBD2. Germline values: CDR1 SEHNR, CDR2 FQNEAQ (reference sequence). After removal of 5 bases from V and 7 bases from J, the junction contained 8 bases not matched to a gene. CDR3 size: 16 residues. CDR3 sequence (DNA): TGTGCCAGCAGCCGAGGACTAGCGGGAGTCTTGAATGAGCAGTTCTTC. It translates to CASSRGLAGVLNEQFF.

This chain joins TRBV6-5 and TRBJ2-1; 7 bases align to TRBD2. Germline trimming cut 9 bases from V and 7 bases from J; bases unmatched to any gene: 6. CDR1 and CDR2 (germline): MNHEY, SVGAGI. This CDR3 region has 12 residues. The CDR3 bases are TGTGCCAGTTGGGGGGGAGGGAATGAGCAGTTCTTC. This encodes CASWGGGNEQFF.

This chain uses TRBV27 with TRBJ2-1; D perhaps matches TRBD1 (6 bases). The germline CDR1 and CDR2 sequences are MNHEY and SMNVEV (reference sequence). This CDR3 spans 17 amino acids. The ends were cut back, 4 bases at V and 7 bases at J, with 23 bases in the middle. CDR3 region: CASSSRLKTGLWNEQFF. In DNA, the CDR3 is TGTGCCAGCAGTTCCCGTCTTAAAACAGGGTTATGGAATGAGCAGTTCTTC.

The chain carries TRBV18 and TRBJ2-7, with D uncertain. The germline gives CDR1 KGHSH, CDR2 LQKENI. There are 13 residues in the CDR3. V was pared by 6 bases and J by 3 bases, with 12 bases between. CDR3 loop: CASSPALGYEQYF. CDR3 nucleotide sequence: TGTGCCAGCTCCCCCGCTTTAGGCTACGAGCAGTACTTC. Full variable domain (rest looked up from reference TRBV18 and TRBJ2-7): NAGVMQNPRHLVRRRGQEARLRCSPMKGHSHVYWYRQLPEEGLKFMVYLQKENIIDESGMPKERFSAEFPKEGPSILRIQQVVRGDSAAYFCASSPALGYEQYFGPGTRLTVT.